These T cell receptor beta chains were read from a single sample in a study of blood T cell repertoires in COVID-19. Sequencing was performed with immunoSEQ multiplex PCR; in TCRdb, only in-frame clones are kept and a portion is missing. Among 300,000 to 350,000 clones listed, 85% to 90% were seen once. What was sequenced was PBMCs or T cells enriched from blood (not recorded which). The receptors were sampled from a woman in her 30s who had been exposed to COVID-19. Each CDR3 is given with its conserved first and last residue. Not all rows give a size; the values are once, few, many and, for expanded clones, a class.

NA,TRBV25-1,CASSEYEGTSGTGYEQFF
NA,TRBV27,CASSPRTGQETQYF
NA,TRBV4-2,CASSQEFGIGRDSYEQYF
NA,TRBV2,CASRSTGREKLFF
NA,TRBV7-6,CASSPGRAGSSPLHF
NA,TRBV27,CASSWGQQNTEAFF
NA,TRBV19,CASSTGTGGVNQPQHF
few,TRBV5-1,CASSLEWDSGEAFF
NA,TRBV28,CASSWKGLAIHEQYF
NA,TRBV25-1,CASSSGTSGNTIYF
NA,TRBV7-8,CASSSLSAPRDNEQFF
NA,TRBV28,CASSPLAGGSDTQYF